The sequence of this T cell receptor (beta chain) was determined in a study of monozygotic twins with inflammatory bowel disease. Broader study findings: IBD patients shared fewer clonotypes with other individuals than healthy twins, especially patients with disease activity signs. Variability in patient repertoires may have come partly from differing immunosuppressive treatments.

Notes on this clonotype: Its antigen is not known.

This CDR3 has 15 amino acids. Germline V gene lookup returns CDR1 GTSNPN and CDR2 SVGIG (reference sequence). Investigators extracted total RNA from whole blood and did not sort T cells. UMIs with a 6-nucleotide sample barcode were added by template switching. TCRdb reprocessed the 5' RACE reads and keeps a single row for each CDR3 protein, giving no DNA. The sample table sets out 350,000 to 550,000 distinct CDR3 sequences. The origin of this receptor is a human donor with ulcerative colitis or Crohn's disease, or a healthy co-twin of an affected twin (not recorded which). Source material: blood. The chain combines TRBV30 with TRBJ1-5. The CDR3 sequence is CAWSVGTRRNQPQHF.